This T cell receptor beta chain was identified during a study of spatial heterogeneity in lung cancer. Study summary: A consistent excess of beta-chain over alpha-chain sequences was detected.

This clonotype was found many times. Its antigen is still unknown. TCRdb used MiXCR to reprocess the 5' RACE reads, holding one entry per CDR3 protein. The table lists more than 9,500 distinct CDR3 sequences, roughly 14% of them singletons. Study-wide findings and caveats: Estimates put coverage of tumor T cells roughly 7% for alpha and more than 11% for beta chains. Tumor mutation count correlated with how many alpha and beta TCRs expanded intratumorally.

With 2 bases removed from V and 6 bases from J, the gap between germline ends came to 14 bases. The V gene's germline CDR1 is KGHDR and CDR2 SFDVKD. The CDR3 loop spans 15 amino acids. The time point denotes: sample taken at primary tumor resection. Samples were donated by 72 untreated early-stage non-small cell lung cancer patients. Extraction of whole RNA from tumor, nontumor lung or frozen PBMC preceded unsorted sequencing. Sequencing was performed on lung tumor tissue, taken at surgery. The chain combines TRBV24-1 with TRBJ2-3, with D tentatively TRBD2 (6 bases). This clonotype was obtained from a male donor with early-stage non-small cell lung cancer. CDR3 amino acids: CATSDWVGGIDTQYF. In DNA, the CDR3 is TGTGCCACCAGTGATTGGGTCGGGGGTATCGATACGCAGTATTTT.